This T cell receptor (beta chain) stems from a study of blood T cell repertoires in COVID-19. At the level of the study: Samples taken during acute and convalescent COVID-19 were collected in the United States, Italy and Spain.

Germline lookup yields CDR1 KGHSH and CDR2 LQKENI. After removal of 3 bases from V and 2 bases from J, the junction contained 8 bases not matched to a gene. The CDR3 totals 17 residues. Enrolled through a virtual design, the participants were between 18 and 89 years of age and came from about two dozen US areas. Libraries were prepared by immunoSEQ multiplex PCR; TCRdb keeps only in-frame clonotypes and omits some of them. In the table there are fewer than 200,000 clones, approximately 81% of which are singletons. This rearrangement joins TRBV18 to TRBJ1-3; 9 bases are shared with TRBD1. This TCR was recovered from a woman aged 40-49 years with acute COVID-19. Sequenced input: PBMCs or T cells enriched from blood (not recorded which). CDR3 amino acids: CASSPRQGDLTGNTIYF. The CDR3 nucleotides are TGTGCCAGCTCACCCCGACAGGGGGATCTGACTGGAAACACCATATATTTT.